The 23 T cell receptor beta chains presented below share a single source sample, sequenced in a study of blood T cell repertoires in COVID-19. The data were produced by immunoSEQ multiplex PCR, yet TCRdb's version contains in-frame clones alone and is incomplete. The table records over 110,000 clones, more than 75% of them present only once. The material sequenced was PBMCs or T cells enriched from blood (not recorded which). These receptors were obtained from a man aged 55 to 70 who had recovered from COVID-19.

CDR3 DNA: TGTGCCAGCACGGTGAAGGAGACCCAGTACTTC. Residues: CASTVKETQYF. This chain uses TRBV2 with TRBJ2-5; unclear D gene. Trimming removed 7 bases from V and 5 bases from J, with 8 bases in between. CDR3 size: 11 residues. Looked up from germline, CDR1 is SNHLY and CDR2 is FYNNEI. Complete variable domain (other parts from reference TRBV2 and TRBJ2-5): EPEVTQTPSHQVTQMGQEVILRCVPISNHLYFYWYRQILGQKVEFLVSFYNNEISEKSEIFDDQFSVERPDGSNFTLKIRSTKLEDSAMYFCASTVKETQYFGPGTRLLVL.

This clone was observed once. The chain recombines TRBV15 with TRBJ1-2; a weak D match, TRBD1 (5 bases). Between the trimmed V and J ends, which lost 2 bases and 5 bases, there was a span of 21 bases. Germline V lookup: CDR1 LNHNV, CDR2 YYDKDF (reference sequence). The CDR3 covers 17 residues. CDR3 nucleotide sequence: TGTGCCACCAGCAGATCCTCGATAAGGCAGGGAGGTTATGGCTACACCTTC. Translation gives CATSRSSIRQGGYGYTF.

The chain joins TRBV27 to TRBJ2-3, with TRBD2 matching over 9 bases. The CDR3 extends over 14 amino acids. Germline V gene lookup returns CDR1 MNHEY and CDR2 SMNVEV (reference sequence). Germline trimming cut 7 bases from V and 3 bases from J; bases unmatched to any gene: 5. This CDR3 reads CASTRGGATDTQYF. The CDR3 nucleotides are TGTGCCAGCACGCGGGGGGGGGCGACAGATACGCAGTATTTT.

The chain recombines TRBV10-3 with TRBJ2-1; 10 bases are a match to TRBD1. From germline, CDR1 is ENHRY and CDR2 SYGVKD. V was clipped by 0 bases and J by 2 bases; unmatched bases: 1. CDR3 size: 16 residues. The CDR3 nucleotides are TGTGCCATCAGTGAGTCGACAGGGGGCACCTACAATGAGCAGTTCTTC. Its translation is CAISESTGGTYNEQFF.

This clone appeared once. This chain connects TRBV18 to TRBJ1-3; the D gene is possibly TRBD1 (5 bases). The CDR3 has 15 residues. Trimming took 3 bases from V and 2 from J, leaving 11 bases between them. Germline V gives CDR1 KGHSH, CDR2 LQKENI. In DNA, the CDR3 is TGTGCCAGCTCACCGGACACAGGACCTGGAAACACCATATATTTT. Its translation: CASSPDTGPGNTIYF.

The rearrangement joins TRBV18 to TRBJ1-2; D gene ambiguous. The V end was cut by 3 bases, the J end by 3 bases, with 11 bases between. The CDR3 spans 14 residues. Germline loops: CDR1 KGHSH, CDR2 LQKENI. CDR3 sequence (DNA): TGTGCCAGCTCACCCGAGGCTCGGTACTATGGCTACACCTTC. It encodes CASSPEARYYGYTF. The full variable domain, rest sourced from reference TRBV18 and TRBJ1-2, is NAGVMQNPRHLVRRRGQEARLRCSPMKGHSHVYWYRQLPEEGLKFMVYLQKENIIDESGMPKERFSAEFPKEGPSILRIQQVVRGDSAAYFCASSPEARYYGYTFGSGTRLTVV.

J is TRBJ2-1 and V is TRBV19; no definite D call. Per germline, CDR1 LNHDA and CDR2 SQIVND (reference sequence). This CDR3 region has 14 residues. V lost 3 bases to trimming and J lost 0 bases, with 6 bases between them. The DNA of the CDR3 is TGTGCCAGTAGTATCTCCCGCTCCTACAATGAGCAGTTCTTC. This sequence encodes CASSISRSYNEQFF.

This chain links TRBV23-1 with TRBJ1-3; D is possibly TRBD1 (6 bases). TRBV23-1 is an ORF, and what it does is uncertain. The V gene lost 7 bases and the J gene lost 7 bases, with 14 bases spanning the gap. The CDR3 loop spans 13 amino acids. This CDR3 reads CASNRTARNTIYF. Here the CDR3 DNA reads TGCGCCAGCAATCGGACAGCTCGGAACACCATATATTTT.

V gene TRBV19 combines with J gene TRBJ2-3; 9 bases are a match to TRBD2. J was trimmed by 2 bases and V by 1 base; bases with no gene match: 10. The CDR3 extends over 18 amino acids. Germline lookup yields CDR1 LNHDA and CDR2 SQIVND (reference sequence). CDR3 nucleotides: TGTGCCAGTAGTATAGGTAGGAGGACTAGCGTAATCACAGATACGCAGTATTTT. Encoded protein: CASSIGRRTSVITDTQYF.

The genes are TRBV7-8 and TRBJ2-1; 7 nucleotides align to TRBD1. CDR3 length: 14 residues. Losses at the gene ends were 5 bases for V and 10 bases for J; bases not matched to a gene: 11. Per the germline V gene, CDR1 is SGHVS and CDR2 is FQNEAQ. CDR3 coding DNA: TGTGCCAGCAGCCCCTCGCAGGGGGTGATGGAGCAGTTCTTC. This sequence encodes CASSPSQGVMEQFF.

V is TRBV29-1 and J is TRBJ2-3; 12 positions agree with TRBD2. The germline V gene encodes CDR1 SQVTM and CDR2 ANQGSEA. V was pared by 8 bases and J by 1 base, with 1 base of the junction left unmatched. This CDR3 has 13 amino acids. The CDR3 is CSLAGGGTDTQYF. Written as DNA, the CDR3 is TGCAGCCTAGCGGGGGGGGGCACAGATACGCAGTATTTT.

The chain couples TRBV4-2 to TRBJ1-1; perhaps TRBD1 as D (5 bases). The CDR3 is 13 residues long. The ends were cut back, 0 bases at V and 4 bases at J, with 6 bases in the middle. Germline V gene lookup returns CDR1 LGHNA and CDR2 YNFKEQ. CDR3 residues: CASSQDRGTEAFF. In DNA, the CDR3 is TGTGCCAGCAGCCAAGATAGGGGCACTGAAGCTTTCTTT.

As DNA, the CDR3 is TGCAGCGCCCGACAGGATCCCGGGGAGCTGTTTTTT. Translated, it gives CSARQDPGELFF. The gene calls are TRBV29-1 and TRBJ2-2, with D maybe TRBD1 (6 bases). V was clipped by 7 bases and J by 6 bases, with 12 bases between them. The CDR3 covers 12 residues. The germline V gene encodes CDR1 SQVTM and CDR2 ANQGSEA.

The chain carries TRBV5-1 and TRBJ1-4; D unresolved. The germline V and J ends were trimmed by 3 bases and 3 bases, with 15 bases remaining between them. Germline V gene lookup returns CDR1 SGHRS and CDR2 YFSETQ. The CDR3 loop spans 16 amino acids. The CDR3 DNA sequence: TGCGCCAGCAGCTCGGACTCATCTGGAGCTAATGAAAAACTGTTTTTT. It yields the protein CASSSDSSGANEKLFF.

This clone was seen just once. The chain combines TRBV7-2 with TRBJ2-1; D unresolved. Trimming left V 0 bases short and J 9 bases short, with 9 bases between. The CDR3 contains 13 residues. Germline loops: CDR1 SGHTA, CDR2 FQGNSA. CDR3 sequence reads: CASSLAQRGEQFF. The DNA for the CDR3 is TGTGCCAGCAGCTTAGCGCAGCGAGGTGAGCAGTTCTTC.

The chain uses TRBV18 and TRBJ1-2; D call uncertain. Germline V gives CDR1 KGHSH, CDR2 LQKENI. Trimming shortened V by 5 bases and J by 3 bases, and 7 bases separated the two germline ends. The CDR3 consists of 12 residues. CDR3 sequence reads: CASSGTDYGYTF. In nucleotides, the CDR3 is TGTGCCAGCTCAGGCACCGACTATGGCTACACCTTC.

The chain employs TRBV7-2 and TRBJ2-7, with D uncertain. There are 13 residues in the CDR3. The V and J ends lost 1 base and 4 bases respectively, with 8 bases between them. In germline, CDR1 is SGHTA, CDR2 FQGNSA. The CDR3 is CASSLVQAYEQYF. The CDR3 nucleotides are TGTGCCAGCAGCTTAGTGCAGGCTTACGAGCAGTACTTC.

CDR3 residues: CASSYSWDRESYEQYF. The CDR3 DNA sequence: TGTGCCAGCAGTTACTCTTGGGACAGGGAGTCGTACGAGCAGTACTTC. This chain joins TRBV6-8 and TRBJ2-7; 9 bases are a match to TRBD1. Germline CDR1 MNHGY, CDR2 SAAAGT. V trimming: 0 bases; J trimming: 4 bases; junction bases outside the gene matches: 7. The CDR3 consists of 16 residues.

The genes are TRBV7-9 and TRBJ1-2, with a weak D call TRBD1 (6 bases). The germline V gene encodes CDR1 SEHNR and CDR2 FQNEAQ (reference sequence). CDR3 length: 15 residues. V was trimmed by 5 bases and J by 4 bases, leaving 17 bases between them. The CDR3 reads CASSQGGERGYGYTF. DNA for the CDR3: TGTGCCAGCAGCCAAGGGGGGGAACGGGGCTATGGCTACACCTTC.

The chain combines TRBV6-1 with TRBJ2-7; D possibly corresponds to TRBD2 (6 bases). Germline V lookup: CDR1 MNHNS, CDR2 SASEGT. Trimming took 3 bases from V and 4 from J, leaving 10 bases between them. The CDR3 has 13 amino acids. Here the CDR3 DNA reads TGTGCCAGCAGTGAGGCGGGACTGTACGAGCAGTACTTC. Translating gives CASSEAGLYEQYF.

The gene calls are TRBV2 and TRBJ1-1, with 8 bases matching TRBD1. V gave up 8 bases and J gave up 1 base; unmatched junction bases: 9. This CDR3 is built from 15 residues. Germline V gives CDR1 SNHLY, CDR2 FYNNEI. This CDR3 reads CASHQSGGENTEAFF. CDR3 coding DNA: TGTGCCAGCCATCAGTCAGGGGGCGAGAACACTGAAGCTTTCTTT.

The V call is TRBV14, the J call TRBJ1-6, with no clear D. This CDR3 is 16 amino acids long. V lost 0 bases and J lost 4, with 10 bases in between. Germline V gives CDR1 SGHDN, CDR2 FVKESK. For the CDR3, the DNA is TGTGCCAGCAGCCAAGATAAGTTACTGTATAATTCACCCCTCCACTTT. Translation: CASSQDKLLYNSPLHF.

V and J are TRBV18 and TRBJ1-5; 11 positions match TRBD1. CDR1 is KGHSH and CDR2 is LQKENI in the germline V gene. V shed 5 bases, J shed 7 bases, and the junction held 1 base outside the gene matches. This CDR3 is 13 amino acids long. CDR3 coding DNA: TGTGCCAGCTCAGGACAGGGGGCACAGCCCCAGCATTTT. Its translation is CASSGQGAQPQHF.